This passage covers 30 T cell receptor beta chains from one sample sequenced in a study of cytomegalovirus exposure and HLA in healthy donors. PCR was performed using 60 Vbeta and 13 Jbeta primers. Assay used: immunoSEQ multiplex PCR; TCRdb lists only in-frame clones, some missing. The repertoire includes about 170,000 clones, approximately 78% of them detected once, and 0.77% sits in the top ten. Sequenced: PBMCs. The receptors derive from a woman younger than 35 in good health and CMV-seronegative.

This clone was counted between two and nine times. In DNA form, the CDR3 reads TGTGCCACCAGCAGAGTCCAAGCTCCGGGAGAGCAGTACTTC. Translation gives CATSRVQAPGEQYF. The genes are TRBV15 and TRBJ2-7; D possibly corresponds to TRBD2 (5 bases). The germline V gene encodes CDR1 LNHNV and CDR2 YYDKDF (reference sequence). The germline V and J ends were trimmed by 1 base and 7 bases, with 14 bases remaining between them. The CDR3 runs 14 residues.

This chain uses TRBV27 with TRBJ1-4; TRBD1 might be the D (6 bases). In germline, CDR1 is MNHEY, CDR2 SMNVEV (reference sequence). With 5 bases removed from V and 1 base from J, the gap between germline ends came to 11 bases. The CDR3 consists of 15 residues. The DNA for the CDR3 is TGTGCCAGCAGTGCCCAGGGGCGAACTAATGAAAAACTGTTTTTT. This codes for CASSAQGRTNEKLFF.

The V gene is TRBV7-2, the J gene TRBJ1-5; tentative D call: TRBD1 (6 bases). This CDR3 contains 16 residues. Germline assignment: CDR1 SGHTA and CDR2 FQGNSA. V dropped 1 base and J dropped 0 bases, with 10 bases sitting between them. CDR3 sequence reads: CASSLVGGHSNQPQHF. The CDR3 region has the DNA TGTGCCAGCAGCTTAGTAGGGGGACATAGCAATCAGCCCCAGCATTTT. The variable domain in full, with the rest retrieved from reference TRBV7-2 and TRBJ1-5, is GAGVSQSPSNKVTEKGKDVELRCDPISGHTALYWYRQSLGQGLEFLIYFQGNSAPDKSGLPSDRFSAERTGGSVSTLTIQRTQQEDSAVYLCASSLVGGHSNQPQHFGDGTRLSIL.

The gene calls are TRBV14 and TRBJ1-2; D not certain. V lost 1 base and J 3 bases, leaving 6 bases between the germline ends. The CDR3 has 13 amino acids. Germline lookup yields CDR1 SGHDN and CDR2 FVKESK. The CDR3 DNA follows: TGTGCCAGCAGCCAAGGGCTTTACTATGGCTACACCTTC. Translating gives CASSQGLYYGYTF.

V is TRBV5-4 and J is TRBJ2-1, with 15 bases that match TRBD2. V lost 4 bases to trimming and J lost 9 bases; unmatched junction nucleotides: 5. The V gene's germline CDR1 is SGHNT and CDR2 YYREEE (reference sequence). This CDR3 region has 15 residues. The CDR3: CASSAGLAGGGEQFF. In DNA, the CDR3 is TGTGCCAGCAGCGCGGGACTAGCGGGAGGAGGTGAGCAGTTCTTC.

The V and J genes are TRBV5-1 and TRBJ2-5; 7 bases line up with TRBD2. The trim removed 4 bases at V and 1 base at J, leaving 1 base unmatched. From germline, CDR1 is SGHRS and CDR2 YFSETQ. This CDR3 region has 13 residues. CDR3 sequence: CASSGTTQETQYF. CDR3 bases: TGCGCCAGCAGCGGGACTACCCAAGAGACCCAGTACTTC.

V gene TRBV2 combines with J gene TRBJ1-5; 9 bases are shared with TRBD1. Germline loops: CDR1 SNHLY, CDR2 FYNNEI. Trimming took 5 bases from V and 7 from J; bases not matched to a gene: 6. The CDR3 loop spans 14 amino acids. The CDR3 DNA reads as TGTGCCAGCAGTCGGGACAGGGAAAGGCAGCCCCAGCATTTT. It specifies CASSRDRERQPQHF.

The chain employs TRBV28 and TRBJ2-7; 11 bases map to TRBD2. Germline V gives CDR1 MDHEN, CDR2 SYDVKM. The trim removed 6 bases at V and 4 bases at J, leaving 11 bases unmatched. The CDR3 contains 16 residues. The DNA of the CDR3 is TGTGCCAGCAGACCTCTAGCGGGAGGTAACCCTTACGAGCAGTACTTC. It is translated as CASRPLAGGNPYEQYF.

This chain joins TRBV6-6 and TRBJ1-4, with TRBD1 matching 10 bases. CDR1 is MNHNY, CDR2 SVGAGI, per germline (reference sequence). With 6 bases clipped from V and 6 bases from J, the junction kept 7 bases outside the gene matches. The CDR3 spans 15 residues. CDR3 region: CASSPRGTGDEKLFF. CDR3 DNA: TGTGCCAGCAGCCCTCGCGGGACAGGGGATGAAAAACTGTTTTTT.

This chain uses TRBV6-6 with TRBJ2-3; the D gene is possibly TRBD2 (6 bases). CDR3 length: 14 residues. V was pared by 5 bases and J by 0 bases, with 9 bases between. Looked up from germline, CDR1 is MNHNY and CDR2 is SVGAGI (reference sequence). The CDR3 loop reads CASSTGTSTDTQYF. The CDR3 region has the DNA TGTGCCAGCAGTACTGGGACTAGCACAGATACGCAGTATTTT.

The J gene is TRBJ2-1, the V gene TRBV7-8; TRBD2 aligns across 12 bases. Germline assignment: CDR1 SGHVS and CDR2 FQNEAQ. Trimming removed 2 bases from V and 7 bases from J; junction bases left unmatched: 12. This CDR3 is 18 amino acids long. CDR3 nucleotides: TGTGCCAGCAGCTTAACCCTAGCGGGAGGGTTGACGAGAAATGAGCAGTTCTTC. As protein: CASSLTLAGGLTRNEQFF. The full variable domain, with the rest looked up from reference TRBV7-8 and TRBJ2-1, is GAGVSQSPRYKVAKRGQDVALRCDPISGHVSLFWYQQALGQGPEFLTYFQNEAQLDKSGLPSDRFFAERPEGSVSTLKIQRTQQEDSAVYLCASSLTLAGGLTRNEQFFGPGTRLTVL.

This clone was seen once. The chain combines TRBV6-1 with TRBJ2-5, with TRBD2 matching 8 bases. Trimming removed 6 bases from V and 4 bases from J; junction bases left unmatched: 7. This CDR3 has 14 amino acids. The V gene's germline CDR1 is MNHNS and CDR2 SASEGT. The chain's CDR3 is CASSVLAGGETQYF. CDR3 in DNA: TGTGCCAGCAGCGTTCTAGCGGGTGGAGAGACCCAGTACTTC.

V and J are TRBV19 and TRBJ2-5; TRBD2 matches at 13 bases. This CDR3 has 14 residues. The germline V gene has CDR1 LNHDA and CDR2 SQIVND (reference sequence). The J segment lost 10 bases and the V segment lost 7 bases, leaving 9 bases of the junction unmatched. CDR3: CASNHGTSGTIQYF. The CDR3 DNA follows: TGTGCCAGTAACCATGGGACTAGCGGGACCATCCAGTACTTC.

This chain links TRBV2 with TRBJ2-2; 7 positions match TRBD2. In germline, CDR1 is SNHLY, CDR2 FYNNEI. The CDR3 runs to 14 residues. The V and J ends lost 6 bases and 2 bases, in that order; junction bases with no gene match: 3. CDR3 sequence reads: CASRWDYNTGELFF. For the CDR3, the DNA is TGTGCCAGCAGGTGGGACTACAACACCGGGGAGCTGTTTTTT.

This sequence joins TRBV27 and TRBJ1-1; 10 bases map to TRBD1. The V and J ends lost 5 bases and 1 base, in that order; junction bases with no gene match: 13. CDR3 size: 18 residues. Germline assignment: CDR1 MNHEY and CDR2 SMNVEV (reference sequence). Here the CDR3 reads CASSRYPGQGRRNTEAFF. For the CDR3, the DNA is TGTGCCAGCAGTCGTTACCCGGGACAGGGGAGGAGGAACACTGAAGCTTTCTTT.

The rearrangement uses TRBV9 and TRBJ2-3; 12 bases line up with TRBD2. V lost 4 bases, J lost 0 bases, and 12 bases stayed unmatched. The CDR3 sequence is 19 residues long. Germline V CDR1 and CDR2: SGDLS, YYNGEE. The CDR3 DNA reads as TGTGCCAGCAGCACAAGACTAGCGGGAGACCTCACTAGCACAGATACGCAGTATTTT. It translates to CASSTRLAGDLTSTDTQYF.

This chain joins TRBV14 and TRBJ1-4, with D tentatively TRBD1 (6 bases). The germline gives CDR1 SGHDN, CDR2 FVKESK. V was cut by 4 bases and J by 2 bases, with 14 bases left in between. The CDR3 runs to 16 residues. This CDR3 is CASSRRGGATNEKLFF. As DNA, the CDR3 is TGTGCCAGCAGCCGTCGGGGGGGCGCGACTAATGAAAAACTGTTTTTT.

CDR3 loop: CAGGGLAKNIQYF. The CDR3 DNA follows: TGTGCCGGGGGGGGGCTAGCCAAAAACATTCAGTACTTC. The chain links TRBV27 to TRBJ2-4, with D maybe TRBD2 (7 bases). V gave up 11 bases and J gave up 0 bases, with 11 bases separating them. Germline values: CDR1 MNHEY, CDR2 SMNVEV (reference sequence). This CDR3 is 13 amino acids long.

The rearrangement joins TRBV7-6 to TRBJ2-1; 7 bases are a match to TRBD1. There are 15 residues in the CDR3. Germline CDR1 SGHVS, CDR2 FNYEAQ. The J segment lost 2 bases and the V segment lost 2 bases, leaving 3 bases of the junction unmatched. The CDR3 DNA reads TGTGCCAGCAGCTTAATACAGGGGACCTACAATGAGCAGTTCTTC. This codes for CASSLIQGTYNEQFF.

This clone was counted once. The chain employs TRBV5-4 and TRBJ2-7, with D possibly TRBD2 on 5 matching bases. Germline V lookup: CDR1 SGHNT, CDR2 YYREEE (reference sequence). CDR3 size: 13 residues. Deletions cut 2 bases from V and 3 bases from J, with 9 bases between. CDR3 protein: CASSLGGYYEQYF. CDR3 coding DNA: TGTGCCAGCAGCTTAGGCGGGTACTACGAGCAGTACTTC.

The V call is TRBV4-1, the J call TRBJ2-1, with TRBD2 matching 10 bases. Trimming cost V 0 bases and J 9 bases; bases outside gene matches: 11. Germline V lookup: CDR1 MGHRA, CDR2 YSYEKL. The CDR3 extends over 17 amino acids. The chain's CDR3 is CASSQDLTSGIIGEQFF. The CDR3 DNA sequence: TGCGCCAGCAGCCAAGATCTAACTAGCGGGATTATTGGTGAGCAGTTCTTC.

The chain uses TRBV19 and TRBJ2-1, with D possibly being TRBD1 (5 bases). V shed 6 bases and J shed 4 bases, with 19 bases lying between them. Germline CDR1 reads LNHDA; CDR2 reads SQIVND (reference sequence). CDR3 length equals 16 residues. The CDR3 DNA reads TGTGCCAGTAGCAACTCGCCAGGGTGGGCTTACAATGAGCAGTTCTTC. It encodes CASSNSPGWAYNEQFF.

V and J are TRBV7-8 and TRBJ1-1; TRBD1 agrees at 7 bases. The trim removed 4 bases at V and 8 bases at J, leaving 13 bases unmatched. CDR1 SGHVS and CDR2 FQNEAQ come from the germline V gene. There are 15 residues in the CDR3. The CDR3 DNA sequence: TGTGCCAGCAGCTCGATATGGACAGGACGGGCGGAAGCTTTCTTT. It is translated as CASSSIWTGRAEAFF. The entire variable domain, with the rest obtained from reference TRBV7-8 and TRBJ1-1, is as follows: GAGVSQSPRYKVAKRGQDVALRCDPISGHVSLFWYQQALGQGPEFLTYFQNEAQLDKSGLPSDRFFAERPEGSVSTLKIQRTQQEDSAVYLCASSSIWTGRAEAFFGQGTRLTVV.

The rearrangement links TRBV9 to TRBJ2-3; no clear D gene. The CDR3 loop spans 15 amino acids. Trimming took 4 bases from V and 0 from J, leaving 12 bases between them. The germline CDR1 and CDR2 sequences are SGDLS and YYNGEE. CDR3 residues: CASSTTPTSTDTQYF. The CDR3 DNA sequence: TGTGCCAGCAGCACTACACCAACTAGCACAGATACGCAGTATTTT.

This clone was detected once. The chain carries TRBV4-3 and TRBJ1-1; D remains ambiguous. Trimming left V 0 bases short and J 4 bases short, with 24 bases between. The CDR3 length is 19 residues. Germline CDR1 is LGHNA and CDR2 is YSLEER. Here the CDR3 DNA reads TGCGCCAGCAGCCAAGATCCCCCAGGCGCTGAACAGCCCGCCACTGAAGCTTTCTTT. Its translation: CASSQDPPGAEQPATEAFF.

The chain joins TRBV28 to TRBJ2-7; a weak D match, TRBD2 (6 bases). V shed 8 bases and J shed 1 base, with 15 bases lying between them. The V gene's germline CDR1 is MDHEN and CDR2 SYDVKM. There are 14 residues in the CDR3. This chain's CDR3 is CASSSAGSSYEQYF. As DNA, the CDR3 is TGTGCCAGCTCATCGGCGGGATCTTCCTACGAGCAGTACTTC.

The chain links TRBV27 to TRBJ1-1, with D possibly TRBD1 on 5 matching bases. CDR1 MNHEY and CDR2 SMNVEV come from the germline V gene (reference sequence). The germline V and J ends were trimmed by 3 bases and 4 bases, with 9 bases remaining between them. The CDR3 sequence is 13 residues long. The CDR3 is CASSFGAFTEAFF. CDR3 in DNA: TGTGCCAGCAGTTTTGGGGCATTCACTGAAGCTTTCTTT.

J is TRBJ1-2 and V is TRBV25-1; no clear D gene. V dropped 1 base and J dropped 4 bases, with 22 bases sitting between them. The CDR3 runs to 18 residues. Germline CDR1 reads MGHDK; CDR2 reads SYGVNS. The CDR3 coding sequence is TGTGCCAGCAGTGAATTTTTCCTCGACCCCCAGGCGAGCTATGGCTACACCTTC. Translation gives CASSEFFLDPQASYGYTF.

This CDR3 reads CAWSRDRGVEQYF. CDR3 DNA sequence: TGTGCCTGGTCCCGGGACAGGGGCGTCGAGCAGTACTTC. The chain combines TRBV30 with TRBJ2-7; 10 bases agree with TRBD1. The CDR3 has 13 residues. Germline-derived CDR1 and CDR2 are GTSNPN and SVGIG (reference sequence). The junction had 7 bases not matched to a gene; V was cut back by 5 bases and J by 6 bases. Together with reference TRBV30 and TRBJ2-7, the CDR3 gives the full variable domain: SQTIHQWPATLVQPVGSPLSLECTVEGTSNPNLYWYRQAAGRGLQLLFYSVGIGQISSEVPQNLSASRPQDRQFILSSKKLLLSDSGFYLCAWSRDRGVEQYFGPGTRLTVT.

This chain joins TRBV29-1 and TRBJ2-7; 8 positions match TRBD2. Germline loops: CDR1 SQVTM, CDR2 ANQGSEA. Trimming cost V 4 bases and J 7 bases; bases outside gene matches: 9. The CDR3 sequence is 13 residues long. The CDR3 DNA reads TGCAGCGTTGTGGTGGCCGGCGGGGGGGAGCAGTACTTC. It encodes CSVVVAGGGEQYF.